The clone carrying this T cell receptor beta chain was counted ten times or more. Its antigen is not identified. The beta constant-region primer was an equimolar mix of two oligonucleotides covering TRBC1 and TRBC2. A 12-nucleotide UMI and the SP2 primer were added to the cDNA 3' end by oligonucleotide ligation. TCRdb re-called the UMI-ligation and nested PCR reads through MiXCR, storing one row per CDR3 protein. Here the sample spans approximately 89,000 distinct CDR3 sequences, roughly 7% being singletons. V lost 4 bases and J 4 bases, leaving 13 bases between the germline ends. Germline CDR1 SGHVS, CDR2 FNYEAQ. This CDR3 comprises 15 residues. The data were obtained in a study of naive and memory T cell subsets. Study conclusions and caveats: Expression changes during T cell differentiation may affect RNA-based TCR counts.

Overnight CMV lysate stimulation of fresh PBMCs defined donor CMV status by CD4+ IFNgamma. Four subsets defined by CD45RA and CD27 were sorted after CD3, CD4, CD8 and live/dead staining. The TCR comes from a human donor in good health. Material for sequencing was central memory CD4+ T cells from blood. V gene TRBV7-6 combines with J gene TRBJ2-2, with a weak D call TRBD1 (6 bases). The CDR3 nucleotides read TGTGCCAGCAGCTCTATGGGACAATCCACCGGGGAGCTGTTTTTT. Protein product: CASSSMGQSTGELFF.